This T cell receptor beta chain was sequenced for a study of radiation and T cells in renal cell carcinoma. Study-wide background: Nephrectomy followed 15 Gy stereotactic body radiation by 4 weeks. Regarding the study as a whole: Baseline intratumoral clonotype presence is unknown without pretreatment biopsies.

Clones were sequenced by immunoSEQ multiplex PCR, and TCRdb holds only the in-frame ones, with some missing. Counted here are 130,000 to 150,000 clones, nearly 90% occurring once; the ten biggest clones make up 12%. With respect to this clone: Its specificity is unknown.

The time point is: baseline pretreatment blood. Treatment specified: 15 Gy SBRT to primary tumor, nephrectomy 4 weeks later. Radiation-treated patients gave blood at baseline, week 2 and week 4. The tumor was a clear cell renal cell carcinoma. The clonotype comes from a woman in her forties or fifties with renal cell carcinoma. The sequences come from blood, collected from a patient whose treatment included radiotherapy and nephrectomy.

Written as DNA, the CDR3 is TGTGCCAGCACCGCAGGGGGTTTATCGAATTCACCCCTCCACTTT. Amino acids: CASTAGGLSNSPLHF. The genes are TRBV2 and TRBJ1-6; 7 bases line up with TRBD1. After removal of 7 bases from V and 7 bases from J, the junction contained 10 bases not matched to a gene. This CDR3 has 15 amino acids. Germline V gene lookup returns CDR1 SNHLY and CDR2 FYNNEI.